This T cell receptor (beta chain) was identified during a study of cytomegalovirus exposure and HLA in healthy donors. Study-level background: From HLA-typed donors, an early data release held approximately 85 million unique TCRs. Overall study findings and caveats: Cytomegalovirus status, reportedly, was diagnosed with high specificity and sensitivity by the classifier. In a later analysis, a genetic analysis reported fewer productive-TCR N-insertions in an Asian-associated ancestry cluster than the cohort average.

The CDR3 extends over 16 amino acids. Per the germline V gene, CDR1 is MGHRA and CDR2 is YSYEKL. Between the trimmed V and J ends, which lost 2 bases and 1 base, there was a span of 14 bases. Likely unrecorded immune exposures existed in these nominally healthy donors. With 60 Vbeta and 13 Jbeta primers, the PCR was carried out. Sequenced by immunoSEQ multiplex PCR; TCRdb stores in-frame clones only, minus some. Seen in this sample are about 130,000 clones; the ten most common clones hold 2%. With respect to this clone: Its cognate antigen is unknown. Within the sample, other DNA sequences also encode this same CDR3.

This rearrangement joins TRBV4-1 to TRBJ1-1; perhaps TRBD1 as D (5 bases). The sequence came from a woman between 55 and 75 years old in good health and CMV-seronegative. Sequences were obtained from PBMCs. The CDR3: CASSQSTGGQNTEAFF. CDR3 sequence (DNA): TGCGCCAGCAGCCAATCTACCGGGGGTCAGAACACTGAAGCTTTCTTT.